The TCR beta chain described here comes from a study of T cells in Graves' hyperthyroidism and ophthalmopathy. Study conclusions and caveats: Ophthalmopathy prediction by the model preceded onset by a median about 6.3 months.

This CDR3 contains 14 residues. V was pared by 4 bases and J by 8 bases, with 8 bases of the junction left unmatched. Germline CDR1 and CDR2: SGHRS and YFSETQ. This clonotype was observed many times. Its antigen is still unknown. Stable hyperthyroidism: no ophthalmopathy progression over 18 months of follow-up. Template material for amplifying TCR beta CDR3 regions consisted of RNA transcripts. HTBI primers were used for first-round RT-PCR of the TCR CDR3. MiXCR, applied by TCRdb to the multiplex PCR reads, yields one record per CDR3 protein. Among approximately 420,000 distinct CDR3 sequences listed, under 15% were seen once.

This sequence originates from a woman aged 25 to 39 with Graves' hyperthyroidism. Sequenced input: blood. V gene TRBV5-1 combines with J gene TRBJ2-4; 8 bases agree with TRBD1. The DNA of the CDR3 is TGCGCCAGCAGCATTACAGGGGGTTCGGACATTCAGTACTTC. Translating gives CASSITGGSDIQYF.